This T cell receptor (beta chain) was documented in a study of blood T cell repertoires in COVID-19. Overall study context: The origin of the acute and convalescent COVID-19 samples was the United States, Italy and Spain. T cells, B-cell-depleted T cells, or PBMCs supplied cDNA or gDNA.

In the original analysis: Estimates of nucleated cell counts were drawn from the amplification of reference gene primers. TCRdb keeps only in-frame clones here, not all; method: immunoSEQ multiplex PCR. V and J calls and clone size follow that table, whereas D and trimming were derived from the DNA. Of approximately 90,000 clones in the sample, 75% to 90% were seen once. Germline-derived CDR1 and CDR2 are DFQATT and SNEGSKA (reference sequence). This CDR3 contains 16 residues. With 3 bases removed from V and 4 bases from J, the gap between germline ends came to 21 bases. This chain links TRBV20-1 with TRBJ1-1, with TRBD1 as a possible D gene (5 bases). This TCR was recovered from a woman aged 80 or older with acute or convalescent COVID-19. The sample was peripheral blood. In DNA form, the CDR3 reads TGCAGTGCTAGTGGGCAGGGATTGAGCTTGACCACTGAAGCTTTCTTT. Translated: CSASGQGLSLTTEAFF.